The clone carrying this T cell receptor (beta chain) was counted at least ten times. The antigen remains undetermined. This sample stems from a study of response to subunit inactivated influenza vaccine. Each CDR3 protein is one row after TCRdb ran MiXCR on the RT-PCR reads. The table lists around 470,000 distinct CDR3 sequences, approximately 7.2% of them singletons. Germline V gives CDR1 MDHEN, CDR2 SYDVKM. Between the trimmed V and J ends, which lost 3 bases and 0 bases, there was a span of 9 bases. There are 15 residues in the CDR3. Findings and caveats of the study: The authors suggested that few new T cells are recruited per seasonal influenza vaccination.

Sample: PBMCs from blood, taken around 25 months after vaccination. The chain has TRBV28 and TRBJ2-4, with D uncertain. The receptor was derived from a man between 45 and 75 years old who received an inactivated influenza vaccine. CDR3 protein: CASSFETLAKNIQYF. CDR3 in DNA: TGTGCCAGCAGTTTTGAAACCTTAGCCAAAAACATTCAGTACTTC.